Included here is one T cell receptor beta chain sequence, with context. What it binds is unknown. TCRdb keeps only in-frame clones here, not all; method: immunoSEQ multiplex PCR. The sample contains more than 400,000 clones, about 90% of which appear only once. Documented treatment: about 20 received Ad26.COV2.S at low or high dose, single or two shots; 5 received placebo; per-sample allocation not given. Sampling happened 63 days after the first vaccine or placebo injection. The sample is drawn from a study of Ad26.COV2.S vaccination and SARS-CoV-2 variants. General observations from the study: The study found higher spike-specific TCR breadth in vaccine than placebo recipients.

The sample consisted of peripheral blood, taken in a trial of Ad26.COV2.S vaccine versus placebo. This clonotype was obtained from a person aged 18-65 years who received the Ad26.COV2.S COVID-19 vaccine or a placebo.

CDR3 bases: TGTGCCAGCAGCTTGGAGGGACAGGGAGTAAGGGACGGGGAGCTGTTTTTT. Its translation: CASSLEGQGVRDGELFF. This chain links TRBV7-6 with TRBJ2-2; 9 bases are a match to TRBD1. The CDR3 spans 17 residues. Per the germline V gene, CDR1 is SGHVS and CDR2 is FNYEAQ. After removal of 3 bases from V and 7 bases from J, the junction contained 12 bases not matched to a gene.